This is a list of T cell receptor beta chains from one sample in a study of T cell repertoires in ileal Crohn's disease. The assay was immunoSEQ multiplex PCR, and TCRdb's table has in-frame clones only and misses some. The sample contains about 4,000 clones, about 70% of which appear only once. Sequencing was carried out using ileal tissue. Receptors originate from an adult with Crohn's disease. Each CDR3 is given with its conserved first and last residue. The D gene is left open where the match is weak. Some rows mark clone size as missing; the rest say once, few, many or name a class of expanded clone.

j_call cdr3_length v_call clone_size d_call cdr3_nt cdr3_aa
TRBJ1-1 13 TRBV7-9 - TRBD1 TGTGCCAGCACCCTTACAGGGGGAACTGAAGCTTTCTTT CASTLTGGTEAFF
TRBJ1-1 14 TRBV19 - - TGTGCCAGTAGTCGAGGTCGCGACACAGGAACGGCTTTCTTT CASSRGRDTGTAFF
TRBJ2-7 15 TRBV18 - TRBD1 TGTGCCAGCTCAAAGGACAGGGGAGGAGGCTACGAGCAGTACTTC CASSKDRGGGYEQYF
TRBJ2-7 14 TRBV25-1 - - TGTGCCAGCAGTGCGAGCGGAGGGGTCTACGAGCAGTACTTC CASSASGGVYEQYF
TRBJ2-7 14 TRBV10-3 few TRBD2 TGTGCCATCAGTGAGTCGAGACTAGCGGCCGAGCAGTACTTC CAISESRLAAEQYF
TRBJ2-3 16 TRBV5-4 - TRBD2 TGTGCCAGCAGCCCGAGGTTCAAACTAGCGGACAATACGCAGTATTTT CASSPRFKLADNTQYF
TRBJ1-1 14 TRBV28 - - TGTGCCAGCAGTCAACCCGGGAAGAACACTGAAGCTTTCTTT CASSQPGKNTEAFF
TRBJ2-3 17 TRBV5-4 - TRBD2 TGTGCCAGCAGCTTGGGGGAGGGACTAGCGGCCACAGATACGCAGTATTTT CASSLGEGLAATDTQYF
TRBJ2-1 15 TRBV27 - - TGTGCCAGCAGCAAGGGAGACACCGGCTACAATGAGCAGTTCTTC CASSKGDTGYNEQFF
TRBJ1-2 15 TRBV7-2 - TRBD1 TGTGCCAGCAGCTTGACGACAGGGGCTAACTATGGCTACACCTTC CASSLTTGANYGYTF
TRBJ2-3 13 TRBV2 - - TGTGCCAGCAGTGAAGGACTAGACGAGACGCAGTATTTT CASSEGLDETQYF
TRBJ2-3 15 TRBV5-4 - TRBD2 TGTGCCAGCTGGGGGGCTAGCGGGAGCACAGATACGCAGTATTTT CASWGASGSTDTQYF
TRBJ2-5 16 TRBV19 once TRBD2 TGTGCCAGTAGCGCGGGACTAGCGGGAGTCGGGGAGACCCAGTACTTC CASSAGLAGVGETQYF
TRBJ2-1 13 TRBV30 - - TGTGCCTGGAGTGCCTCTAGTGTTCATGAGCAGTTCTTC CAWSASSVHEQFF
TRBJ2-2 18 TRBV27 - TRBD2 TGTGCCAGCAGTTTGAGGACTAGCGGGGGCAACGCGGGCGGGGAGCTGTTTTTT CASSLRTSGGNAGGELFF
TRBJ2-1 11 TRBV20-1 - - TGCAGTGCTATCCCAACAATGAAGCAGTTCTTC CSAIPTMKQFF
TRBJ1-1 15 TRBV6-5 - - TGTGCCAGCAGTTACTCGACGAACGGGGTAAATGAAGCTTTCTTT CASSYSTNGVNEAFF
TRBJ2-5 15 TRBV4-1 - - TGCGCCAGCAGCCAAGATTCAACAGACCAAGAGACCCAGTACTTC CASSQDSTDQETQYF
TRBJ2-5 11 TRBV27 once - TGTGCCAGCAGTTCAGGGGCTAAACAGTACTTC CASSSGAKQYF
TRBJ2-7 16 TRBV19 - TRBD1 TGTGCCAGTAGTAATTCTGGACAGGGCTTCTCCTACGAGCAGTACTTC CASSNSGQGFSYEQYF
TRBJ1-1 13 TRBV23-1 - - TGCGCCAGCGGCCCAGGGGTCGGGACTGAAGCTTTCTTT CASGPGVGTEAFF
TRBJ2-7 15 TRBV4-3 few TRBD1 TGCGCCAGCAGCCAAGAGGAGACAGGGGGCTACGAGCAGTACTTC CASSQEETGGYEQYF
TRBJ2-7 13 TRBV5-5 - - TGTGCCAGCAGCTTCCTGAGCTCCTACGAGCAGTACTTC CASSFLSSYEQYF
TRBJ1-2 13 TRBV2 - - TGTGCCAGCCGAGCGGACGGATACTATGGCTACACCTTC CASRADGYYGYTF
TRBJ2-7 13 TRBV27 - - TGTGCCAGCAGCCCAACAGCTTTCTACGAGCAGTACTTC CASSPTAFYEQYF
TRBJ2-5 14 TRBV7-8 - - TGTGCCAGCAGACAGGGAACGTACCAAGAGACCCAGTACTTC CASRQGTYQETQYF
TRBJ1-4 16 TRBV4-3 - - TGCGCCAGCAGCCAAGAAAGGGGTGTTGGTGGTGAAAAACTGTTTTTT CASSQERGVGGEKLFF
TRBJ2-1 16 TRBV30 - TRBD2 TGTGCCTGGAGTATTGGACTAGCGGGGGTTCTTAATGAGCAGTTCTTC CAWSIGLAGVLNEQFF
TRBJ2-5 15 TRBV27 - - TGTGCCAGCAGTTGGGGAGACCGCGACCAAGAGACCCAGTACTTC CASSWGDRDQETQYF
TRBJ2-3 16 TRBV4-3 - TRBD2 TGCGCCAGCAGCCAAGAGGGACTAGCGGTCTCAGATACGCAGTATTTT CASSQEGLAVSDTQYF
TRBJ2-2 13 TRBV18 - TRBD2 TGTGCCAGCTCACCACGCGGGAGAGGGGAGCTGTTTTTT CASSPRGRGELFF
TRBJ2-5 15 TRBV6-5 - TRBD2 TGTGCCAGCAGAAAAACCGGGACTAGCGAAGAGACCCAGTACTTC CASRKTGTSEETQYF
TRBJ2-2 15 TRBV7-3 - TRBD1 TGTGCCAGCAGATCCGGGACAGGGAACACCGGGGAGCTGTTTTTT CASRSGTGNTGELFF
TRBJ2-2 14 TRBV6-5 - TRBD1 TGTGCCAGCAGTTACAAGAGGGGGCCCGGGGAGCTGTTTTTT CASSYKRGPGELFF
TRBJ1-3 13 TRBV6-5 - TRBD1 TGTGCCAGCAGTTACTCCAGGGGGGACACCATATATTTT CASSYSRGDTIYF
TRBJ1-2 14 TRBV28 - TRBD1 TGTGCCAGCGTCCCAGGGGGCGCGGACTATGGCTACACCTTC CASVPGGADYGYTF
TRBJ2-3 17 TRBV10-2 - TRBD2 TGCGCCAGCAGTGAGTTGAGGACTAGCGGGAGCACAGATACGCAGTATTTT CASSELRTSGSTDTQYF
TRBJ2-1 11 TRBV19 - TRBD1 TGTGCCAGTAGTACCGGACAGGGGCAGTTCTTC CASSTGQGQFF
TRBJ2-1 18 TRBV10-3 - TRBD1 TGTGCCATCAGTGAGTTTGGGGGTGTTCCAGGGGGAAACAATGAGCAGTTCTTC CAISEFGGVPGGNNEQFF
TRBJ2-2 15 TRBV2 few - TGTGCCAGCAGGCGGACGGACAAGAACACCGGGGAGCTGTTTTTT CASRRTDKNTGELFF
TRBJ1-6 12 TRBV6-5 - - TGTGCCAGCAGGGCTGACAGCGTGCCCCTCCACTTT CASRADSVPLHF
TRBJ2-2 17 TRBV5-6 - TRBD2 TGTGCCAGCAGCTTAAGACGGCTAGCGGGAACGAACGGGGAGCTGTTTTTT CASSLRRLAGTNGELFF